Here is one T cell receptor beta chain with its context. Its antigen target is currently unknown. Base quality data are lacking; no much larger clone is found one base away. A second Seattle source provided samples from volunteer blood donors who had recovered from COVID-19. Each collaborating institution followed its own protocols to collect whole blood in K2EDTA tubes. For TCRbeta analysis, collaborators shipped samples in one of three forms: frozen whole blood, isolated PBMCs, or DNA extracted from either of those sample types. The source of the sample is a study of blood T cell repertoires in COVID-19 (dated by TCRdb to between 2020 and 2021). Regarding the complete study: Collaborator samples came from the United States, Italy and Spain and covered acute and convalescent phases of COVID-19. The prospective study material was composed of cDNA or gDNA derived from T cells, B-cell-depleted T cells, or PBMCs. Subjects who had been exposed to COVID-19, were actively infected with it, or had recovered from it provided the deeply sampled blood TCRbeta repertoires that made up the dataset. The repertoires were released in a freely available public database meant as a resource for research on the immune response to SARS-CoV-2. Samples came from the ongoing ImmuneRACE study (first 160 participants) plus 1,254 subjects from 6 global collaborators. Nearly every sample came with metadata listing a de-identified subject ID, COVID-19 status, age in years and sex. Where available, HLA class I and class II types were obtained from metadata supplied by the sample provider rather than from assay-based typing. The research as a whole found: The quantity of clinical and demographic metadata differed by source and by participant and was supplied without curation.

The immunoSEQ Assay, a bias-controlled multiplex PCR, was used to amplify TCRbeta CDR3 regions from genomic DNA. On the authors' methods: Within the assay, amplification of reference gene primers was used to estimate how many nucleated cells each sample contained. To quantify the absolute abundance of each unique TCRbeta CDR3 rearrangement, sequence reads were collapsed and filtered. For each sample, productive Simpson clonality was calculated as the square root of Simpson's diversity index across productive rearrangements. TCRdb obtained this table from immuneACCESS and retained in-frame rearrangements with V and J assigned. These tables miss some clones; where compared with another copy, unresolved V genes account for less than half of the shortfall, and the remainder is unexplained. The DNA gave D and trimming, while V, J and clone size come from that table. For this sample there are some 220,000 clones; roughly 81% appear just once. The ten largest clones represent under 3.5% of the sample.

Per the germline V gene, MGHRA is the CDR1 and YSYEKL is the CDR2. Measured from the cysteine to the phenylalanine, the CDR3 is 19 residues long. Only the CDR3 DNA stays, 57 bases, in frame from base 1. V is cut back by 3 bases and J by 0 bases, with 8 bases in the junction unmatched. This receptor was identified in a man in his fifties or sixties who had recovered from COVID-19. Specimen: peripheral blood. The chain links TRBV4-1 with TRBJ2-7, and 16 junction bases match TRBD2. The DNA reads TGCGCCAGCAGCCATAGGTCGGGACTAGCGGGAGGGCTCTCCTACGAGCAGTACTTC. The resulting protein is CASSHRSGLAGGLSYEQYF.